Shown below are 30 T cell receptor beta chains from a single sample sequenced in a study of CD8 T cells in Susac syndrome. A quantity of about 0.5 to 1 ug RNA underwent reverse transcription using random hexamers. MiXCR, run by TCRdb on the immunoSEQ multiplex PCR reads, gives a single entry per CDR3 protein. The sample contains 150,000 to 200,000 distinct CDR3 sequences, approximately 94% of which appear only once. Sequenced: CD4+ T cells from PBMCs. These receptors were taken from a human donor with multiple sclerosis.

The chain links TRBV6-5 to TRBJ1-2; 8 bases match TRBD1. The CDR3 sequence is 14 residues long. V lost 6 bases and J lost 6; bases outside the gene matches: 9. Per germline, CDR1 MNHEY and CDR2 SVGAGI. The CDR3 here is CASSHDGTGDGYTF. CDR3 coding DNA: TGTGCCAGCAGCCATGATGGGACAGGCGATGGCTACACCTTC.

The sample holds one count of this clonotype. The rearrangement links TRBV23-1 to TRBJ2-7; 11 nucleotides line up with TRBD2. TRBV23-1 is reported as an ORF; its role is uncertain. The CDR3 has 17 residues. V lost 2 bases to trimming and J lost 5 bases; unmatched junction nucleotides: 11. CDR3 DNA: TGCGCCAGCAGTCAAACGCTGACTAGCGGGATTCTCCACGAGCAGTACTTC. This translates into CASSQTLTSGILHEQYF.

This chain links TRBV6-1 with TRBJ1-1, with D possibly TRBD1 on 5 matching bases. CDR1 is MNHNS, CDR2 SASEGT, per germline. Trimming shortened V by 6 bases and J by 2 bases, and 13 bases separated the two germline ends. This CDR3 is built from 14 residues. CDR3 region: CASSLTDINTEAFF. CDR3 bases: TGTGCCAGCAGCCTCACGGACATAAACACTGAAGCTTTCTTT.

The chain links TRBV28 to TRBJ1-2; 7 bases are a match to TRBD1. The CDR3 runs to 14 residues. V lost 4 bases and J lost 8; bases outside the gene matches: 10. Per the germline V gene, CDR1 is MDHEN and CDR2 is SYDVKM. The CDR3 nucleotides are TGTGCCAGCAGTTCAGGACAGGACTCTGAAGGCTACACCTTC. Translated: CASSSGQDSEGYTF.

The gene calls are TRBV6-2 or TRBV6-3 and TRBJ2-7; 10 nucleotides match TRBD2. The length of the CDR3 is 19 residues. Trimming at V came to 4 bases and at J to 0 bases, leaving 15 bases not matched to a gene. Germline CDR1 MNHEY, CDR2 SVGEGT. CDR3 coding DNA: TGTGCCAGCAGTTCCCGCGAGATTTCTAGCGGGAGTCTCTCCTACGAGCAGTACTTC. Translation gives CASSSREISSGSLSYEQYF.

This clonotype has a single count. This chain connects TRBV18 to TRBJ2-1; D gene ambiguous. The CDR3 has 11 residues. In germline, CDR1 is KGHSH, CDR2 LQKENI. Trimming took off 2 bases at V and 7 bases at J, with 3 bases between the two ends. Here the CDR3 reads CASSPANEQFF. The CDR3 region has the DNA TGTGCCAGCTCACCAGCAAATGAGCAGTTCTTC.

The genes are TRBV27 and TRBJ1-3; D uncertain. CDR1 is MNHEY, CDR2 SMNVEV, per germline (reference sequence). V lost 4 bases and J 6 bases, leaving 13 bases between the germline ends. The CDR3 runs 14 residues. The CDR3 bases are TGTGCCAGCAGTTCCCCCTACGAGGAAAACACCATATATTTT. This codes for CASSSPYEENTIYF.

Only a few counts were recorded for this clonotype. V is TRBV24-1 and J is TRBJ2-7, with no clear D. The V end lost 7 bases, the J end lost 1 base, and 7 bases lay between the germline ends. The CDR3 runs 12 residues. Germline CDR1 and CDR2: KGHDR and SFDVKD. Written as DNA, the CDR3 is TGTGCCACCAGCTCTCGTTCCTACGAGCAGTACTTC. Protein: CATSSRSYEQYF.

The CDR3, as DNA: TGCAGTGCCAACTACAGGGGGGGCTACACCTTC. This encodes CSANYRGGYTF. The chain uses TRBV20-1 and TRBJ1-2, with TRBD1 identical over 8 bases. The CDR3 loop spans 11 amino acids. The V segment lost 6 bases and the J segment 8 bases; nucleotides outside the gene matches: 5. Germline CDR1 DFQATT, CDR2 SNEGSKA (reference sequence).

This chain links TRBV10-2 with TRBJ2-7; maybe TRBD2 (6 bases). The CDR3 is 15 amino acids. V shed 4 bases and J shed 6 bases, with 19 bases lying between them. CDR1 and CDR2 (germline): WSHSY, SAAADI. The CDR3 spells CASSVWRGENSEQYF. CDR3 in DNA: TGCGCCAGCAGTGTGTGGAGGGGCGAGAACAGCGAGCAGTACTTC.

The chain combines TRBV3-1 with TRBJ2-5, with 7 bases matching TRBD1. Germline values: CDR1 LGHDT, CDR2 YNNKEL (reference sequence). This CDR3 is built from 13 residues. J was trimmed by 1 base and V by 8 bases; bases with no gene match: 4. CDR3 sequence reads: CASGWDSQETQYF. The CDR3 nucleotides are TGTGCCAGCGGATGGGACAGCCAAGAGACCCAGTACTTC.

This chain connects TRBV7-6 to TRBJ2-7; D not certain. Trimming took 3 bases from V and 1 from J, leaving 13 bases between them. Looked up from germline, CDR1 is SGHVS and CDR2 is FNYEAQ. There are 15 residues in the CDR3. The CDR3 protein is CASSFGRTYSYEQYF. In nucleotides, the CDR3 is TGTGCCAGCAGCTTCGGCCGGACGTATTCCTACGAGCAGTACTTC.

The chain joins TRBV5-6 to TRBJ2-2, with D possibly being TRBD1 (6 bases). CDR3 length equals 16 residues. V gave up 5 bases and J gave up 0 bases, with 14 bases separating them. Germline V gene data show CDR1 as SGHDT and CDR2 as YYEEEE. The CDR3 region has the DNA TGTGCCAGCAGGGGTATCGGGACAACGAACACCGGGGAGCTGTTTTTT. Encoded protein: CASRGIGTTNTGELFF. Variable domain in full (rest from reference TRBV5-6 and TRBJ2-2): DAGVTQSPTHLIKTRGQQVTLRCSPKSGHDTVSWYQQALGQGPQFIFQYYEEEERQRGNFPDRFSGHQFPNYSSELNVNALLLGDSALYLCASRGIGTTNTGELFFGEGSRLTVL.

A single count supports this clonotype. This CDR3 reads CASSSTPQERLYPPLHF. Here the CDR3 DNA reads TGTGCCAGCAGTTCTACCCCACAGGAACGGCTCTATCCACCCCTCCACTTT. V and J are TRBV27 and TRBJ1-6; perhaps TRBD1 as D (5 bases). The CDR3 covers 17 residues. Trimming shortened V by 4 bases and J by 11 bases, and 24 bases separated the two germline ends. In germline, CDR1 is MNHEY, CDR2 SMNVEV (reference sequence).

The V gene is TRBV20-1, the J gene TRBJ2-7; no firm D call. The V gene lost 0 bases and the J gene lost 2 bases, with 2 bases spanning the gap. CDR1 is DFQATT, CDR2 SNEGSKA, per germline (reference sequence). There are 11 residues in the CDR3. The CDR3 protein is CSARDAYEQYF. CDR3 nucleotides: TGCAGTGCTAGAGATGCCTACGAGCAGTACTTC.

The chain has TRBV30 and TRBJ2-1, with a possible D match to TRBD2 (6 bases). Trimming stripped 5 bases from V and 4 bases from J, with 18 bases between. CDR1 GTSNPN and CDR2 SVGIG come from the germline V gene (reference sequence). The CDR3 totals 15 residues. The CDR3 region has the DNA TGTGCCTGGGCACAGGTGGTCGCGGGGTACAATGAGCAGTTCTTC. It is translated as CAWAQVVAGYNEQFF.

This clonotype was counted a single time. The genes are TRBV7-9 and TRBJ2-5; D is unresolved. V was clipped by 5 bases and J by 1 base, with 14 bases between them. In germline, CDR1 is SEHNR, CDR2 FQNEAQ (reference sequence). The CDR3 is made up of 15 amino acids. Written as DNA, the CDR3 is TGTGCCAGCAGCCCCCCTAGGGCAGGCCAAGAGACCCAGTACTTC. Amino acid sequence: CASSPPRAGQETQYF.

CDR3 sequence reads: CASSAPVRRDYEQYF. The DNA for the CDR3 is TGTGCCAGCAGCGCACCGGTGAGGAGGGACTACGAGCAGTACTTC. The chain employs TRBV7-2 and TRBJ2-7; TRBD2 is a possible D gene (6 bases). V was shortened by 5 bases and J by 3 bases, with 17 bases between the two germline ends. This CDR3 region has 15 residues. The germline CDR1 and CDR2 sequences are SGHTA and FQGNSA.

This chain links TRBV2 with TRBJ1-1; weak D call: TRBD1 (5 bases). The CDR3 covers 13 residues. Looked up from germline, CDR1 is SNHLY and CDR2 is FYNNEI. Trimming shortened V by 6 bases and J by 1 base, and 9 bases separated the two germline ends. CDR3 coding DNA: TGTGCCAGCAGGCTGGGGGAGAACACTGAAGCTTTCTTT. It is translated as CASRLGENTEAFF.

V is TRBV3-1 and J is TRBJ2-5; the D is unclear. Trimming cost V 1 base and J 5 bases, with 20 bases left between them. Germline CDR1 is LGHDT and CDR2 is YNNKEL (reference sequence). This CDR3 has 17 residues. The CDR3 reads CASSQGIGLVYLETQYF. DNA for the CDR3: TGTGCCAGCAGCCAAGGAATCGGGCTAGTCTATTTGGAGACCCAGTACTTC.

Only one count was recorded for this clonotype. The genes are TRBV5-1 and TRBJ1-1; 7 bases are a match to TRBD1. CDR3 length: 13 amino acids. After removal of 4 bases from V and 7 bases from J, the junction contained 7 bases not matched to a gene. Germline lookup yields CDR1 SGHRS and CDR2 YFSETQ. In DNA, the CDR3 is TGCGCCAGCAGCCCGACAGGGAAAGGTGAAGCTTTCTTT. Translating it yields CASSPTGKGEAFF.

The chain couples TRBV27 to TRBJ2-5; D is uncertain. Trimming removed 0 bases from V and 0 bases from J, with 2 bases in between. The CDR3 totals 13 residues. Germline CDR1 is MNHEY and CDR2 is SMNVEV (reference sequence). The CDR3 DNA is TGTGCCAGCAGTTTATCGTACCAAGAGACCCAGTACTTC. This sequence encodes CASSLSYQETQYF.

This chain joins TRBV30 and TRBJ1-5; D remains ambiguous. CDR1 GTSNPN and CDR2 SVGIG come from the germline V gene (reference sequence). V lost 3 bases and J 0 bases, leaving 12 bases between the germline ends. The CDR3 runs to 15 residues. CDR3: CAWSALFRSNQPQHF. CDR3 DNA: TGTGCCTGGAGCGCGTTATTTCGTAGCAATCAGCCCCAGCATTTT.

The rearrangement joins TRBV24-1 to TRBJ2-3; D is unclear. V lost 9 bases, J lost 7 bases, and 13 bases lay in between. This CDR3 has 12 residues. The germline gives CDR1 KGHDR, CDR2 SFDVKD. CDR3 nucleotides: TGTGCCACCGCTGGCTTCGCGCATACGCAGTATTTT. Translated, it gives CATAGFAHTQYF.

V and J are TRBV6-5 and TRBJ2-7; 8 bases are shared with TRBD2. With V trimmed by 4 bases and J by 0 bases, 11 bases remained unmatched. Germline V gene sequence: CDR1 MNHEY, CDR2 SVGAGI. The CDR3 runs to 17 residues. CDR3 residues: CASSSHRLAKSSYEQYF. The CDR3 bases are TGTGCCAGCAGTTCCCACCGACTAGCGAAAAGCTCCTACGAGCAGTACTTC.

V and J are TRBV7-2 and TRBJ2-1; 11 bases align to TRBD2. CDR3 length equals 15 residues. Germline V gives CDR1 SGHTA, CDR2 FQGNSA. The ends lost 4 bases at V and 2 bases at J; junction bases unmatched: 1. The CDR3 DNA follows: TGTGCCAGCAGCTCGACTAGCGGGGCCTACAATGAGCAGTTCTTC. Translating gives CASSSTSGAYNEQFF.

This sequence joins TRBV3-1 and TRBJ1-4, with D unresolved. Germline V gene sequence: CDR1 LGHDT, CDR2 YNNKEL (reference sequence). The CDR3 runs to 14 residues. V was pared by 1 base and J by 8 bases, with 11 bases between. The CDR3 DNA is TGTGCCAGCAGCCAAGTTCCAGGCCAGGAAAAACTGTTTTTT. Its translation is CASSQVPGQEKLFF.

The chain couples TRBV19 to TRBJ1-3; D not resolved. CDR3 length equals 14 residues. Germline V gene sequence: CDR1 LNHDA, CDR2 SQIVND (reference sequence). Trimming cost V 3 bases and J 0 bases, with 6 bases left between them. CDR3 nucleotides: TGTGCCAGTAGTATCGTCGGCTCTGGAAACACCATATATTTT. Its translation is CASSIVGSGNTIYF.

The chain combines TRBV18 with TRBJ2-7; no clear D gene. The germline V and J ends were trimmed by 6 bases and 0 bases, with 12 bases remaining between them. The germline V gene has CDR1 KGHSH and CDR2 LQKENI. The CDR3 has 14 amino acids. The CDR3 protein is CASSFGTDSYEQYF. The DNA for the CDR3 is TGTGCCAGCTCCTTCGGCACCGACTCCTACGAGCAGTACTTC.

CDR3 nucleotides: TGCAGCGGGCGGGCGGGAGAGGATACGCAGTATTTT. This sequence encodes CSGRAGEDTQYF. The gene calls are TRBV29-1 and TRBJ2-3; 7 nucleotides align to TRBD2. CDR1 is SQVTM, CDR2 ANQGSEA, per germline. CDR3 length: 12 amino acids. Germline trimming cut 7 bases from V and 6 bases from J; bases unmatched to any gene: 7.